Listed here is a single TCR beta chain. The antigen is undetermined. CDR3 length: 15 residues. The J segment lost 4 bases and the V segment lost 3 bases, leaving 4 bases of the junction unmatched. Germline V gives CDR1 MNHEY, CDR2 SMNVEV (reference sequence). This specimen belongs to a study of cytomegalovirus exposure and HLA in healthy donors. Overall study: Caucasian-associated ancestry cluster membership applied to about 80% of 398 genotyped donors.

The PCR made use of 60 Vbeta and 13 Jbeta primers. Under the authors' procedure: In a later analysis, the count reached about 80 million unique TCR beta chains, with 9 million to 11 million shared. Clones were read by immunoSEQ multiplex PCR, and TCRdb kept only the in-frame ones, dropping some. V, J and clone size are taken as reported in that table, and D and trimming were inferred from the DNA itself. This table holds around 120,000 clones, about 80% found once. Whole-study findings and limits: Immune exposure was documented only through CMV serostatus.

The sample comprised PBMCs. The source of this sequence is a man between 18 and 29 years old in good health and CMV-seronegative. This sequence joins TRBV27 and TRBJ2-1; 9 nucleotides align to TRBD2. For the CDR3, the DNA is TGTGCCAGCAGTTTCTTGACTAGCGGTTACAATGAGCAGTTCTTC. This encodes CASSFLTSGYNEQFF.